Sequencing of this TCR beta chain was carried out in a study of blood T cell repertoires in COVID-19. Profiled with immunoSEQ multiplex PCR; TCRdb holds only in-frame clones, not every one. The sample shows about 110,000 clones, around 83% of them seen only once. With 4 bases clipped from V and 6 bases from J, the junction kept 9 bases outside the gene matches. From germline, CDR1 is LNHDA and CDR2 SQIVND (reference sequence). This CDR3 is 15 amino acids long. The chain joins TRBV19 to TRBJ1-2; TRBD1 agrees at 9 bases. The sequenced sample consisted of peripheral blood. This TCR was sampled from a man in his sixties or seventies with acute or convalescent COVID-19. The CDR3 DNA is TGTGCCAGTAGTACAGCCGGACAGGGGTATGATGGCTACACCTTC. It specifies CASSTAGQGYDGYTF. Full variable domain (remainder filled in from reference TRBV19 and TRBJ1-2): DGGITQSPKYLFRKEGQNVTLSCEQNLNHDAMYWYRQDPGQGLRLIYYSQIVNDFQKGDIAEGYSVSREKKESFPLTVTSAQKNPTAFYLCASSTAGQGYDGYTFGSGTRLTVV.